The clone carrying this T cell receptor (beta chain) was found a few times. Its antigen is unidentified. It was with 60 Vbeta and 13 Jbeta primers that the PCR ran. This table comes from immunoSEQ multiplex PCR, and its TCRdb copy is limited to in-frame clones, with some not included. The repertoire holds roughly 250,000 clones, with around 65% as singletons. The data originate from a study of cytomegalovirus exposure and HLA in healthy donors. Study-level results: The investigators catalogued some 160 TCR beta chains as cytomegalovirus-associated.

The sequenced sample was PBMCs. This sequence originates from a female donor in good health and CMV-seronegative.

CDR3 DNA: TGTGCCAGCAGGCCTGGAGAGGCCCTCTACGAGCAGTACTTC. Its translation: CASRPGEALYEQYF. The rearrangement joins TRBV6-4 to TRBJ2-7; no clear D. Per the germline V gene, CDR1 is MRHNA and CDR2 is SNTAGT. The CDR3 covers 14 residues. Trimming pared 6 bases from V and 3 bases from J, leaving 15 bases between.